The 18 T cell receptor beta chains in this list originate from one sample, sequenced in a study of shared clonotypes between healthy human individuals. Data came from immunoSEQ multiplex PCR; TCRdb stores just in-frame clones and leaves some out. Of over a million clones in the sample, 95% to 97% were seen once. Source material: naive CD4+ T cells sorted from blood. Subset of the sample: CD45RA+ positively selected. Receptor source: a man younger than 40 in good health.

As to this clone: Within the sample, other DNA sequences also encode this same CDR3. The chain carries TRBV29-1 and TRBJ1-1; tentatively, D is TRBD1 (6 bases). CDR1 and CDR2 from the germline V gene are SQVTM and ANQGSEA. CDR3 size: 13 residues. V was clipped by 4 bases and J by 1 base, with 10 bases between them. CDR3 coding DNA: TGCAGCGTTGCACCCAGGGGGAACACTGAAGCTTTCTTT. It encodes CSVAPRGNTEAFF. The whole variable domain, filled in from reference TRBV29-1 and TRBJ1-1, reads SAVISQKPSRDICQRGTSLTIQCQVDSQVTMMFWYRQQPGQSLTLIATANQGSEATYESGFVIDKFPISRPNLTFSTLTVSNMSPEDSSIYLCSVAPRGNTEAFFGQGTRLTVV.

The chain's CDR3 is CASSQTGSPGGRGQTQYF. Here the CDR3 DNA reads TGTGCCAGCAGCCAAACGGGGTCACCAGGGGGCCGGGGACAGACCCAGTACTTC. V and J are TRBV19 and TRBJ2-5; 8 bases map to TRBD1. Trimming removed 9 bases from V and 6 bases from J; junction bases left unmatched: 24. CDR3 size: 18 residues. Germline V gene lookup returns CDR1 LNHDA and CDR2 SQIVND (reference sequence).

This clone has only a few counts. Other DNA sequences of this sample code for an identical CDR3. The chain couples TRBV10-3 to TRBJ2-7; 13 positions match TRBD2. Looked up from germline, CDR1 is ENHRY and CDR2 is SYGVKD. This CDR3 contains 13 residues. The V gene end was trimmed by 10 bases and the J gene end by 2 bases; junction bases not matched to a gene: 2. The CDR3 coding sequence is TGTGCCACCGGGACTAGCGGGACCTACGAGCAGTACTTC. Its protein product is CATGTSGTYEQYF.

This chain uses TRBV29-1 with TRBJ2-7; 7 bases are shared with TRBD2. CDR1 and CDR2 (germline): SQVTM, ANQGSEA. The CDR3 has 12 residues. V trimming: 7 bases; J trimming: 0 bases; junction bases outside the gene matches: 3. The CDR3: CSGGGGSYEQYF. The CDR3 coding sequence is TGCAGCGGGGGCGGGGGCTCCTACGAGCAGTACTTC.

This clone was seen once. The sample holds other DNA sequences that translate to the same CDR3. The rearrangement joins TRBV5-1 to TRBJ1-2, with 8 bases fitting TRBD1. CDR1 and CDR2 (germline): SGHRS, YFSETQ. With V trimmed by 0 bases and J by 3 bases, 4 bases remained unmatched. This CDR3 contains 15 residues. This CDR3 reads CASSLVSGGDYGYTF. CDR3 nucleotide sequence: TGCGCCAGCAGCTTGGTTTCAGGGGGCGACTATGGCTACACCTTC.

CDR3 region: CASSRAGSTDTQYF. CDR3 in DNA: TGTGCCAGCAGTCGAGCGGGAAGCACAGATACGCAGTATTTT. The V and J genes are TRBV6-6 and TRBJ2-3, with 7 nucleotides matching TRBD2. The CDR3 runs to 14 residues. CDR1 MNHNY and CDR2 SVGAGI come from the germline V gene (reference sequence). Germline trimming cut 5 bases from V and 0 bases from J; bases unmatched to any gene: 2.

The J gene is TRBJ2-6, the V gene TRBV7-6; D is uncertain. Trimming took off 1 base at V and 0 bases at J, with 4 bases between the two ends. The germline CDR1 and CDR2 sequences are SGHVS and FNYEAQ. This CDR3 contains 15 residues. The CDR3 DNA sequence: TGTGCCAGCAGCTTAGGTCACTCTGGGGCCAACGTCCTGACTTTC. Its protein is CASSLGHSGANVLTF.

The V call is TRBV9, the J call TRBJ2-3, with 7 nucleotides matching TRBD2. The length of the CDR3 is 16 residues. Per the germline V gene, CDR1 is SGDLS and CDR2 is YYNGEE. With 0 bases clipped from V and 2 bases from J, the junction kept 6 bases outside the gene matches. The CDR3 loop reads CASSVAGGSPTDTQYF. The CDR3 DNA reads as TGTGCCAGCAGCGTAGCGGGCGGGAGTCCCACAGATACGCAGTATTTT.

This chain joins TRBV13 and TRBJ2-6; tentatively, D is TRBD1 or TRBD2 (5 bases each). The CDR3 has 16 residues. V was cut by 7 bases and J by 4 bases, with 17 bases left in between. The germline V gene has CDR1 PRHDT and CDR2 FYEKMQ (reference sequence). The CDR3 DNA sequence: TGTGCCAGCAACAAGCCGTGGGGGAGAGGGGCCAACGTCCTGACTTTC. As protein: CASNKPWGRGANVLTF.

The chain couples TRBV6-1 to TRBJ2-7; D is possibly TRBD2 (6 bases). Between the trimmed V and J ends, which lost 1 base and 3 bases, there was a span of 7 bases. This CDR3 is 13 amino acids long. Germline assignment: CDR1 MNHNS and CDR2 SASEGT. The DNA of the CDR3 is TGTGCCAGCAGTGAAGAGGGAGGCTACGAGCAGTACTTC. Its protein is CASSEEGGYEQYF.

V gene TRBV7-8 combines with J gene TRBJ2-7; D not certain. Germline V CDR1 and CDR2: SGHVS, FQNEAQ. The CDR3 runs to 14 residues. V shed 4 bases and J shed 1 base, with 11 bases lying between them. The CDR3 DNA sequence: TGTGCCAGCAGCTCCCTCAGGAGATCCTACGAGCAGTACTTC. It codes for CASSSLRRSYEQYF.

The chain combines TRBV28 with TRBJ2-5; D possibly uses TRBD1 or TRBD2 (5 bases each). The CDR3 runs 15 residues. V lost 3 bases and J lost 0, with 11 bases in between. Germline CDR1 MDHEN, CDR2 SYDVKM. The CDR3 loop reads CASSFRDPYQETQYF. DNA of the CDR3: TGTGCCAGCAGTTTCCGGGACCCGTACCAAGAGACCCAGTACTTC.

This chain connects TRBV7-9 to TRBJ2-7, with D perhaps assigned TRBD1 or TRBD2 (5 bases each). Trimming removed 5 bases from V and 2 bases from J, with 13 bases in between. Germline CDR1 is SEHNR and CDR2 is FQNEAQ (reference sequence). The CDR3 is 14 amino acids. This chain's CDR3 is CASSPRWDAYEQYF. The CDR3 nucleotides read TGTGCCAGCAGCCCTCGCTGGGACGCCTACGAGCAGTACTTC.

The chain couples TRBV15 to TRBJ1-5, with 7 bases lining up with TRBD1. Trimming took 1 base from V and 1 from J; bases not matched to a gene: 1. Germline V gene sequence: CDR1 LNHNV, CDR2 YYDKDF (reference sequence). The CDR3 totals 15 residues. CDR3 protein: CATSRVDRSNQPQHF. The CDR3, as DNA: TGTGCCACCAGCAGAGTGGACAGGAGCAATCAGCCCCAGCATTTT.

The gene calls are TRBV11-2 and TRBJ2-5; D perhaps matches TRBD2 (7 bases). Germline CDR1 SGHAT, CDR2 FQNNGV. CDR3 length equals 15 residues. V dropped 4 bases and J dropped 5 bases, with 17 bases sitting between them. This chain's CDR3 is CASSSPQGGKETQYF. CDR3 bases: TGTGCCAGCAGCTCACCACAGGGAGGGAAGGAGACCCAGTACTTC. Based on the CDR3 plus reference TRBV11-2 and TRBJ2-5, the full variable domain is EAGVAQSPRYKIIEKRQSVAFWCNPISGHATLYWYQQILGQGPKLLIQFQNNGVVDDSQLPKDRFSAERLKGVDSTLKIQPAKLEDSAVYLCASSSPQGGKETQYFGPGTRLLVL.

This rearrangement joins TRBV5-6 to TRBJ1-2, with a possible D match to TRBD1 (5 bases). The germline V and J ends were trimmed by 4 bases and 2 bases, with 12 bases remaining between them. The V gene's germline CDR1 is SGHDT and CDR2 YYEEEE. The CDR3 has 14 residues. The DNA for the CDR3 is TGTGCCAGCAGCCCTTACGACAGAAACTATGGCTACACCTTC. It encodes CASSPYDRNYGYTF.

The V and J genes are TRBV6-6 and TRBJ2-4; D uncertain. Per germline, CDR1 MNHNY and CDR2 SVGAGI (reference sequence). Trimming removed 0 bases from V and 3 bases from J, with 12 bases in between. CDR3 length: 16 residues. The CDR3 reads CASSYSKPALKNIQYF. The CDR3 coding sequence is TGTGCCAGCAGTTACTCCAAACCAGCGCTCAAAAACATTCAGTACTTC.

V and J are TRBV10-1 and TRBJ2-2; D may be TRBD2 (5 bases). V gave up 4 bases and J gave up 4 bases, with 10 bases separating them. The CDR3 is 14 residues long. Germline V lookup: CDR1 WNHNN, CDR2 SYGVQD (reference sequence). The CDR3 DNA is TGCGCCAGCAGTGGGGCTAGCCGCACCGGGGAGCTGTTTTTT. Its protein product is CASSGASRTGELFF.